This entry is about one TCR beta chain. This entry comes from a study of blood T cell repertoires in COVID-19. Method: immunoSEQ multiplex PCR; TCRdb's copy keeps in-frame clones and lacks some. The sample carries 320,000 or so clones, about nine tenths recorded once. Germline V lookup: CDR1 SGHTA, CDR2 FQGNSA. CDR3 length: 16 amino acids. V shed 1 base and J shed 0 bases, with 12 bases lying between them. This chain joins TRBV7-2 and TRBJ1-1; D remains unclear. The sample was PBMCs or T cells enriched from blood (not recorded which). This clonotype originated in a man between 60 and 75 years old who had recovered from COVID-19. DNA of the CDR3: TGTGCCAGCAGCTTAGAACGCGGTTCTATGAACACTGAAGCTTTCTTT. It codes for CASSLERGSMNTEAFF.